The rows below give T cell receptor beta chains drawn from one sample of a study of response to subunit inactivated influenza vaccine. TCRdb itself ran the RT-PCR reads through MiXCR, one entry per CDR3 protein. The sample records 650,000 to 800,000 distinct CDR3 sequences, about a fifth being singletons. This specimen was PBMCs from blood, taken less than 6 days after vaccination. The receptor source for this set is a man in his fifties or sixties who received an inactivated influenza vaccine. The CDR3 runs from the conserved cysteine through the conserved F or W. The D gene is left open where the match is weak. Some rows mark clone size as missing; the rest say once, few, many or name a class of expanded clone.

TRBV7-3	TRBJ2-2	.	9	.	TGTGCCAGCAGCTTACAGGGGTTTTTT	CASSLQGFF
TRBV3-1	TRBJ2-1	many	15	.	TGTGCCAGCAGCCAAGCTCAGGACCCATACAATGAGCAGTTCTTC	CASSQAQDPYNEQFF
TRBV5-1	TRBJ1-6	.	14	.	TGCGCCAGCAGGTTGGATGCAGGAAATTCACCCCTCCACTTT	CASRLDAGNSPLHF
TRBV5-1	TRBJ2-1	.	15	TRBD2	TGCGCCAGCAGCTCCGGACTAGCGGGAGGTGATGAGCAGTTCTTC	CASSSGLAGGDEQFF
TRBV27	TRBJ2-2	many	14	.	TGTGCCAGCAGTTTGGGGGCGGGAACCGGGGAGCTGTTTTTT	CASSLGAGTGELFF
TRBV20-1	TRBJ2-5	.	14	.	TGCAGTGCTAGCACCGGACTGCCAACGGAGACCCAGTACTTC	CSASTGLPTETQYF
TRBV20-1	TRBJ2-7	.	15	.	TGCAGTGCTAGCCTCCTCCGGGGGCGTGGGGGGGAGCAGTACTTC	CSASLLRGRGGEQYF
TRBV20-1	TRBJ2-1	.	18	TRBD2	TGCAGTGCTAGAGATCGGGGACTAGCGGGGCCACTCTCCTACGAGCAGTTCTTC	CSARDRGLAGPLSYEQFF
TRBV29-1	TRBJ2-7	.	15	.	TGCAGCGTTGTAGGGAGCCAAAGGGCGGCCTACGAGCAGTACTTC	CSVVGSQRAAYEQYF
TRBV10-3	TRBJ2-5	few	12	.	TGTGCCATCGGGCTGGGGGGAGAGACCCAGTACTTC	CAIGLGGETQYF
TRBV4-3	TRBJ2-5	.	15	.	TGCGCCAGCAGCCGCTATAGTGGGGGCGGGGAGACCCAGTACTTC	CASSRYSGGGETQYF
TRBV29-1	TRBJ2-1	.	14	.	TGCAGCGTTGAAATCTCGCGCTCCTACAATGAGCAGTTCTTC	CSVEISRSYNEQFF
TRBV9	TRBJ1-3	few	17	TRBD1	TGTGCCAGCAGCGCTTTTCTCGGGACAGGGGTAGGAAGCACCATATATTTT	CASSAFLGTGVGSTIYF
TRBV12-3/TRBV12-4	TRBJ2-7	.	16	TRBD2	TGTGCCAGCAGTTTCGGGCTGGGGACTAGCGGCTACGAGCAGTACTTC	CASSFGLGTSGYEQYF
TRBV5-5	TRBJ2-5	.	15	.	TGTGCCAGCAGCTTGGATACGGGGGTCGGAGAGACCCAGTACTTC	CASSLDTGVGETQYF
TRBV4-3	TRBJ1-2	.	15	.	TGCGCCAGCAGCCAAGATAGGTCGGGGGAAAGTGGCTACACCTTC	CASSQDRSGESGYTF
TRBV28	TRBJ1-6	.	15	.	TGTGCCAGCAGGAGAACACAGGGCTATAATTCACCCCTCCACTTT	CASRRTQGYNSPLHF
TRBV12-3/TRBV12-4	TRBJ2-3	few	16	.	TGTGCCAGCAGTTTAGGTAGGCTGCCGGGCACAGATACGCAGTATTTT	CASSLGRLPGTDTQYF
TRBV28	TRBJ1-2	few	14	.	TGTGCCAGCAGTTTCACCCAGGGTAGTCGTGGCTACACCTTC	CASSFTQGSRGYTF
TRBV20-1	TRBJ2-7	few	13	.	TGCAGTGCTGGAACCCAATACAGGGACGAGCAGTACTTC	CSAGTQYRDEQYF
TRBV12-3/TRBV12-4	TRBJ2-3	.	17	TRBD1	TGTGCCAGCAGTTTACCGTCCGGGACAGGAAAGGCAGATACGCAGTATTTT	CASSLPSGTGKADTQYF
TRBV7-8	TRBJ2-2	few	16	.	TGTGCCAGCAGCCCCCTCCTCGTAACGAACACCGGGGAGCTGTTTTTT	CASSPLLVTNTGELFF
TRBV15	TRBJ2-2	.	14	.	TGTGCCACCAGCGGGGGACGGCTCACCGGGGAGCTGTTTTTT	CATSGGRLTGELFF
TRBV6-2/TRBV6-3	TRBJ2-7	many	16	TRBD2	TGTGCCAGCAGAAGACCGACTAGCGGGGTCTCCTACGAGCAGTACTTC	CASRRPTSGVSYEQYF
TRBV29-1	TRBJ2-1	.	15	TRBD2	TGCAGCGTCCCCCCCCCCGGGACTAGCGGGAATGAGCAGTTCTTC	CSVPPPGTSGNEQFF
TRBV6-2/TRBV6-3	TRBJ2-7	.	15	.	TGTGCCAGCAGTTACCCCCAGACAGGTCCCCTGGAGCAGTACTTC	CASSYPQTGPLEQYF
TRBV7-2	TRBJ2-3	few	15	TRBD1	TGTGCCAGCAGGCCCGGGACAGGGGGCACAGATACGCAGTATTTT	CASRPGTGGTDTQYF
TRBV29-1	TRBJ2-2	.	15	.	TGCAGCGTTGAATCGGTAGGGGGAGGCATCGGGGAGCTGTTTTTT	CSVESVGGGIGELFF
TRBV3-1	TRBJ2-7	few	13	.	TGTGCCAGCAGCCAACCGGGGGCTAACGAGCAGTACTTC	CASSQPGANEQYF
TRBV6-1	TRBJ1-6	.	13	.	TGTGCCAGCAGTGACGGCCGGGATTCACCCCTCCACTTT	CASSDGRDSPLHF
TRBV27	TRBJ1-2	few	14	.	TGTGCCAGCAGGTTGAGCGGCCAGGGGCACGGCTACACCTTC	CASRLSGQGHGYTF
TRBV2	TRBJ2-7	once	14	.	TGTGCCAGCAGTGAATTGGAAGCGATGGGCGAGCAGTACTTC	CASSELEAMGEQYF
TRBV28	TRBJ2-7	few	14	.	TGTGCCAGCAGTTTCGTTACCGGCCCATACGAGCAGTACTTC	CASSFVTGPYEQYF
TRBV5-5	TRBJ2-1	many	13	.	TGTGCCAGCAGTCTCCAGGGGAGCAATGAGCAGTTCTTC	CASSLQGSNEQFF
TRBV29-1	TRBJ2-3	few	12	.	TGCAGCGTTGATACAGGAGAGGGTACGCAGTATTTT	CSVDTGEGTQYF
TRBV27	TRBJ2-2	few	15	.	TGTGCCAGCAGTCCCCAACGGGGGCTGGGCGGGGAGCTGTTTTTT	CASSPQRGLGGELFF
TRBV7-3	TRBJ2-1	few	14	TRBD1	TGTGCCAGCAGCACCGGACAGGGGGCTGCTGAGCAGTTCTTC	CASSTGQGAAEQFF
TRBV29-1	TRBJ1-2	few	12	.	TGCAGCGTTAATCGGCAGGGACATGGCTACACCTTC	CSVNRQGHGYTF
TRBV20-1	TRBJ1-2	few	12	.	TGCAGTGCGGGGGGGTTGATCGACGGCTACACCTTC	CSAGGLIDGYTF
TRBV20-1	TRBJ1-2	many	12	.	TGCAGTGCCCACAGGCCCAACTATGGCTACACCTTC	CSAHRPNYGYTF
TRBV6-6	TRBJ2-7	few	13	.	TGTGCCAGCATGAGAGGCAGGAACTACGAGCAGTACTTC	CASMRGRNYEQYF
TRBV11-1	TRBJ2-3	many	18	.	TGTGCCAGCAGCCTACCACCCAGAGGGGGACCTAGCACAGATACGCAGTATTTT	CASSLPPRGGPSTDTQYF
TRBV12-3/TRBV12-4	TRBJ2-2	.	15	TRBD1	TGTGCCACCGGGGGAAGACAGGGGATCGCCGGGGAGCTGTTTTTT	CATGGRQGIAGELFF
TRBV7-9	TRBJ2-7	.	12	.	TGTGCCAGCAGCTTAGTTGGGGAAGAGCAGTACTTC	CASSLVGEEQYF
TRBV20-1	TRBJ2-3	.	16	TRBD2	TGCAGTGCTGGGGCTTGGGCTAGCGGTAGCACAGATACGCAGTATTTT	CSAGAWASGSTDTQYF
TRBV5-5	TRBJ2-1	many	13	.	TGTGCCAGCAGCCCGCAATATGGGGGTTTCGAGTTCTTC	CASSPQYGGFEFF
TRBV28	TRBJ2-3	.	14	.	TGTGCCAGCAGTTTGTACAGAACCCCAGATACGCAGTATTTT	CASSLYRTPDTQYF
TRBV2	TRBJ2-2	.	17	TRBD2	TGTGCCAGCCGACCGGGACTAGCGGGAGTACAAACCGGGGAGCTGTTTTTT	CASRPGLAGVQTGELFF
TRBV12-3/TRBV12-4	TRBJ2-1	few	15	TRBD2	TGTGCCAGCAATCTAGCGGGGAGCTCCTACAATGAGCAGTTCTTC	CASNLAGSSYNEQFF
TRBV6-1	TRBJ2-1	.	18	TRBD2	TGTGCCAGCAGTCAAGGGACTAGCGGGGGACTCCTGGTAGATGAGCAGTTCTTC	CASSQGTSGGLLVDEQFF
TRBV9	TRBJ1-6	few	17	TRBD1	TGTGCCAGCAGCGTTAGAAGAGGGGGACAGTATAATTCACCCCTCCACTTT	CASSVRRGGQYNSPLHF
TRBV20-1	TRBJ2-3	.	16	.	TGCAGTGCTAGAGTTCTTCAGGGGTGGAAGACAGAGACGCAGTATTTT	CSARVLQGWKTETQYF
TRBV4-3	TRBJ2-1	many	16	TRBD2	TGCGCCAGCAGCCAATGGGCGGGAGGGTCCCACAATGAGCAGTTCTTC	CASSQWAGGSHNEQFF
TRBV5-5	TRBJ2-2	few	14	.	TGTGCCAGCAGCTTGGCCCAGCTGGCCGGGGAGCTGTTTTTT	CASSLAQLAGELFF
TRBV20-1	TRBJ2-3	many	16	TRBD2	TGCAGTGCTAGAGATCCAGCGGGAGGGCGCACAGATACGCAGTATTTT	CSARDPAGGRTDTQYF